The 3 T cell receptor beta chains reported below all come from one sample, sequenced in a study of cytomegalovirus exposure and HLA in healthy donors. Researchers ran the PCR with 60 Vbeta and 13 Jbeta primers. The assay was immunoSEQ multiplex PCR, and TCRdb's table has in-frame clones only and misses some. The table lists 75,000 to 100,000 clones, about two thirds of them singletons, with 1.2% in the top ten. Input material: PBMCs. These TCRs come from a female donor in good health and CMV-seronegative.

The gene calls are TRBV18 and TRBJ2-5, with TRBD1 matching over 7 bases. The V gene's germline CDR1 is KGHSH and CDR2 LQKENI. The CDR3 length is 15 residues. V shed 5 bases and J 3 bases; nucleotides not matched to a gene: 9. The CDR3 is CASSAQGVREETQYF. CDR3 DNA sequence: TGTGCCAGCTCAGCTCAGGGGGTACGGGAAGAGACCCAGTACTTC.

V gene TRBV2 combines with J gene TRBJ2-3, with 8 bases fitting TRBD1. Germline CDR1 is SNHLY and CDR2 is FYNNEI. Trimming took 3 bases from V and 12 from J; bases not matched to a gene: 2. This CDR3 has 11 residues. CDR3 nucleotides: TGTGCCAGCAGTGAGGACAGGGTCCAGTATTTT. Its translation is CASSEDRVQYF.

This clone was seen once. This chain links TRBV29-1 with TRBJ2-2, with TRBD1 matching 12 bases. The CDR3 covers 17 residues. With 4 bases clipped from V and 3 bases from J, the junction kept 9 bases outside the gene matches. Germline loops: CDR1 SQVTM, CDR2 ANQGSEA. The CDR3, as DNA: TGCAGCGTTGTAGGGACAGGGGGCTACTGGGACACCGGGGAGCTGTTTTTT. Translated: CSVVGTGGYWDTGELFF.